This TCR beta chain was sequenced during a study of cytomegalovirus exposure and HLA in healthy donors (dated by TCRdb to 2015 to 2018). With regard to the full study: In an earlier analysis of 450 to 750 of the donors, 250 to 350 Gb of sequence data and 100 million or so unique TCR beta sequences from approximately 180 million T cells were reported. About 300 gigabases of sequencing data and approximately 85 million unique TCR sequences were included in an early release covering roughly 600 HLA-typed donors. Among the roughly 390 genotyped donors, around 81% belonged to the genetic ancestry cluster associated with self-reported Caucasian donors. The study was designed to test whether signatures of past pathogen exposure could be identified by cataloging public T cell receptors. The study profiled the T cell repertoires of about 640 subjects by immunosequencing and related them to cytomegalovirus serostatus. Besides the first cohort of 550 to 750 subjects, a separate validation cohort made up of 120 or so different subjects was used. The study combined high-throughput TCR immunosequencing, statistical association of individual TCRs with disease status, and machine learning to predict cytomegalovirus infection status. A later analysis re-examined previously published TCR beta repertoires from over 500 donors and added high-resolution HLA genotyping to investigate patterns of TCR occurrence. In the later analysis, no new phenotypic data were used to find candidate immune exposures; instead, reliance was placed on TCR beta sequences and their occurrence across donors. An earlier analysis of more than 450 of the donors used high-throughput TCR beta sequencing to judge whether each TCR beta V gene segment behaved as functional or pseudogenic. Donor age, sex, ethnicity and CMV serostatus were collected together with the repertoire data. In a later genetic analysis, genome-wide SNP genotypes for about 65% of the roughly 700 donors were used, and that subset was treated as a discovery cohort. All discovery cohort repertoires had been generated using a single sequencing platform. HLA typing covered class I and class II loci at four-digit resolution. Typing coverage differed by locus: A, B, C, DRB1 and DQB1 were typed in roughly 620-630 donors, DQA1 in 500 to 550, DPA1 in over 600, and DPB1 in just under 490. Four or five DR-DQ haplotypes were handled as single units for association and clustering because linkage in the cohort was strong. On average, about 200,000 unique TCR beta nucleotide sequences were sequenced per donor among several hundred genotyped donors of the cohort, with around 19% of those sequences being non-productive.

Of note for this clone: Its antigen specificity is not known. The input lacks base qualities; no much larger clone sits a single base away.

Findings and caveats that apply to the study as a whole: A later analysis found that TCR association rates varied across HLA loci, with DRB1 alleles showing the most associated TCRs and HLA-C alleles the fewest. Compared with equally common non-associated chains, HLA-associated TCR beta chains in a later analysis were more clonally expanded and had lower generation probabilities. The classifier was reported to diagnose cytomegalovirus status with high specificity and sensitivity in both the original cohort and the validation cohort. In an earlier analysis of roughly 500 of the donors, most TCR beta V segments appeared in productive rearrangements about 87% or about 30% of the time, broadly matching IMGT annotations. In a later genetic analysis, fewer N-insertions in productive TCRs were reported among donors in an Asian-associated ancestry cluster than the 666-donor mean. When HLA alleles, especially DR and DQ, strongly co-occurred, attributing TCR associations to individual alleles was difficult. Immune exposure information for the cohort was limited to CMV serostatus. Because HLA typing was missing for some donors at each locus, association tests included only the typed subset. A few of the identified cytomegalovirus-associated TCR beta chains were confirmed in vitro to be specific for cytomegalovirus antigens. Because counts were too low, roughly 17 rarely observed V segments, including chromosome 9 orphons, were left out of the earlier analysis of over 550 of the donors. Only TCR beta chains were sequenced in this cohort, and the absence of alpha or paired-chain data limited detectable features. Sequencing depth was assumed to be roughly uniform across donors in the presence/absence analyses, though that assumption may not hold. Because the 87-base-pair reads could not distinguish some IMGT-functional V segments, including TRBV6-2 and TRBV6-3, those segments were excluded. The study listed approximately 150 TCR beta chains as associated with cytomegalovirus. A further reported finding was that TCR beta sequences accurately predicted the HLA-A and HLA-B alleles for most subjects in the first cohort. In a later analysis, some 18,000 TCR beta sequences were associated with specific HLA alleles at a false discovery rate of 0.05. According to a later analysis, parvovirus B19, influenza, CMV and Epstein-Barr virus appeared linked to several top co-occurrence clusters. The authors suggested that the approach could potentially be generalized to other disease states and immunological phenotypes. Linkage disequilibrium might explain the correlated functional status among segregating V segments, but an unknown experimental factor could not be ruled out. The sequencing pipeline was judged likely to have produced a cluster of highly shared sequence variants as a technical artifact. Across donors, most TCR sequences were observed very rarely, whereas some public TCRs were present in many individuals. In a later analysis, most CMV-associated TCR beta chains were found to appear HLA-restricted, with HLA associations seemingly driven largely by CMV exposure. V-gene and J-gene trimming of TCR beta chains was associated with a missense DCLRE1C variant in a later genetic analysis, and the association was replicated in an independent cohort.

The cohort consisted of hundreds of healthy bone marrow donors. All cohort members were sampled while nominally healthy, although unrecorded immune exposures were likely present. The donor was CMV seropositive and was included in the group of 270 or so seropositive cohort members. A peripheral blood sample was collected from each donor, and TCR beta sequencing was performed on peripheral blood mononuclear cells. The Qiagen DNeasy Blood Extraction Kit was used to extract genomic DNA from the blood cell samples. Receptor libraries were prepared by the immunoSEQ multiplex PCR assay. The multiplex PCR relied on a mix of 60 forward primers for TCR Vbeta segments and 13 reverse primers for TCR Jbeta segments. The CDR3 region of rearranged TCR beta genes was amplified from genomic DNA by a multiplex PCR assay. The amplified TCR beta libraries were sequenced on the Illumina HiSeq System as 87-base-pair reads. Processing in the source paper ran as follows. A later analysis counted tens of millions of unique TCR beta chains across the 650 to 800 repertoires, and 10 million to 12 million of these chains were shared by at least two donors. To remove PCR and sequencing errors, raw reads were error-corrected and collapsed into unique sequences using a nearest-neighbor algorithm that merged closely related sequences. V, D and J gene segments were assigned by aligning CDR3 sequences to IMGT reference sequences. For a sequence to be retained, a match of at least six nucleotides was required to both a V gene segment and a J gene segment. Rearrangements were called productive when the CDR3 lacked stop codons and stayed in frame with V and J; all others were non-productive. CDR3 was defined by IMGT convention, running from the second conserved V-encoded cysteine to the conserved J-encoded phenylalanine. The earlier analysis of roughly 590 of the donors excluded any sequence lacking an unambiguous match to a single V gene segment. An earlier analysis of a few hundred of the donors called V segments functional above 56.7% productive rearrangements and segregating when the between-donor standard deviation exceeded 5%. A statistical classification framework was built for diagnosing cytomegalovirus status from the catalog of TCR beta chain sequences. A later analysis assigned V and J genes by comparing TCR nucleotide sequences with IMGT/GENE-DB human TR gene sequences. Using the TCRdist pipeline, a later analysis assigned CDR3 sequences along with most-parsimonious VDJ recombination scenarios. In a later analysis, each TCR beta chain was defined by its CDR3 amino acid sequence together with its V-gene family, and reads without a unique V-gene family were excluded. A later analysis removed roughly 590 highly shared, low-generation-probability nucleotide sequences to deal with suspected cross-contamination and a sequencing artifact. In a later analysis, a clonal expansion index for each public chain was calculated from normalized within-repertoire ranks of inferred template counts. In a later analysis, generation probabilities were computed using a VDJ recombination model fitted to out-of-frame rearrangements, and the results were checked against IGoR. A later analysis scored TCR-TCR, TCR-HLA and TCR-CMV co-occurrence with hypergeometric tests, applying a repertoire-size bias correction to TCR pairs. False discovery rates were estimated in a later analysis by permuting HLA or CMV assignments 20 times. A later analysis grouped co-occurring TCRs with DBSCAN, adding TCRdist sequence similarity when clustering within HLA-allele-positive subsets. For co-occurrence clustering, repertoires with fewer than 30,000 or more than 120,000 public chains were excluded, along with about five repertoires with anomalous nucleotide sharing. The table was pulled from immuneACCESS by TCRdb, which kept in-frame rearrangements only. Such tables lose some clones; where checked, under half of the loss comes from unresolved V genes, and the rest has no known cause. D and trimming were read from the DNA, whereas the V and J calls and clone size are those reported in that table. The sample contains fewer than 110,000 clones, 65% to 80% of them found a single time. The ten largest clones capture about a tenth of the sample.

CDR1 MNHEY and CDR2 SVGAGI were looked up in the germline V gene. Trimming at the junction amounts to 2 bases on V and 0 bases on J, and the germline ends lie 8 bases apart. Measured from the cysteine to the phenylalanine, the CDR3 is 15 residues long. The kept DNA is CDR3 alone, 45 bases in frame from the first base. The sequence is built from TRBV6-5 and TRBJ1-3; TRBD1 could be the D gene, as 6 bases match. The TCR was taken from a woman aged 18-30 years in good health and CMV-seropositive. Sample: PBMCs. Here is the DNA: TGTGCCAGCAGTTACCTCAGGGGCTCTGGAAACACCATATATTTT. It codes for CASSYLRGSGNTIYF.